This T cell receptor (beta chain) was documented in a study of human T cells and chemical hapten exposure (dated by TCRdb to about 2021). With respect to the entire study: For sensitization, 2% DPC in acetone was applied to a roughly 2 cm by roughly 2 cm area of upper inner arm skin. Most of the patients in the cohort were female, and the cohort covered alopecia areata with under or over 50% scalp involvement, alopecia totalis and alopecia universalis. For TCR sequencing, blood came from 25 to 35 alopecia patients at anywhere from one to four time points (pre-sensitization, 2, 6 and 24 weeks). Peripheral blood TCR repertoire changes were tracked in vivo in alopecia patients during primary and secondary sensitization to the hapten diphenylcyclopropenone (DPC). Patient blood was sampled pre-sensitization (week 0) and at 2, 6 and about 24 weeks after DPC sensitization. Libraries were combined into a pool for sequencing, and differences in TCR yield between samples came mainly from small differences in library volumes within the pool. Throughout the study period of 20 to 25 weeks, patients also received therapeutic DPC doses to the scalp every week. Patch testing was done on the upper back using Finn chambers containing 0.01% DPC, and results were scored after 6 days according to International Contact Dermatitis Research Group standards.

V sheds 0 bases and J sheds 6 bases, leaving 9 bases between their ends. Taken from the germline V gene, the CDR1 and CDR2 loops are MNHNS and SASEGT. Counted from cysteine to phenylalanine, this CDR3 has 15 amino acids. The retained sequence is limited to the CDR3, 45 bases, with the frame set at the first base. The protocol used for the library was RACE. The instrument was a NextSeq 500. During library preparation, unique molecular identifiers were attached to individual cDNA molecules so that TCRs could be counted in a quantitative, reproducible way. Each blood RNA sample was used to sequence both TCR alpha and TCR beta chains. The authors' pipeline ran thus. Samples had a median of roughly 99,000 TCRs, with a range from 23,224 to 690,600. The Decombinator software suite was used to annotate the V, J and CDR3 of the TCR reads. For PS versus PT1 abundance plots, all samples were subsampled to the same number of TCRs (28,000). Expanded TCRs were defined as absent before sensitization and observed at least eight times at the 2-week time point. TCRdb took the public reads, trimmed them with fastp at Q25, ran MiXCR for clone calling and kept in-frame beta chains. Rows with one shared CDR3 protein collapse into an entry with the most common genes and DNA. The V and J calls, along with clone size, are taken from TCRdb and not from the paper's own processing. Within this sample are around 330,000 distinct CDR3 sequences, with about 5% of them counted one time only. The biggest ten clones account for approximately 8.2% of the sample.

Points the paper makes about the study in general: Alopecia, a presumed autoimmune disease, was present in all patients, so the immune response of the patients might differ from that of healthy individuals. The number of TCRs above 1 in 1000 frequency did not change with DPC sensitization; there was no evidence of global repertoire structure alterations. Repeated subsampling changed both the strength of the expansion versus patch-test correlation and the threshold at which the correlation became significant. Expanded TCRs formed significantly more large CDR3 similarity clusters than pre-sensitization or healthy control sets, consistent with antigen-driven responses. Patch test score correlated positively with the number of PT1 expanded TCRs, reaching significance at thresholds 8, 16 and 32 but not at 4.

This clonotype was recorded a few times. The specificity of this receptor is unknown. No much larger clone exists at a distance of one base, and base qualities are not known. This specimen's time point label, interpreted: pre-sensitization, week 0. Taken with the paper, the label for treatment or condition translates to: therapeutic diphenylcyclopropenone sensitization with weekly scalp DPC. At every patch-test visit, the blood draw took place before the patch test was put on. To be eligible, patients had to be aged 18 to 70, diagnosed with alopecia and judged suitable for DPC therapy, while pregnant patients were excluded. Total RNA was extracted from unfractionated whole blood collected in Tempus Blood RNA tubes.

Rearrangement joined TRBV6-1 to TRBJ1-6; too little of a D gene remains to name it. The specimen was whole blood, collected in connection with sensitization to the hapten diphenylcyclopropenone (DPC). The sequence derives from a young woman with alopecia areata. Some clones in this sample may be carry-over from other donors' samples. CDR3 loop: CASSEARPPNSPLHF. In nucleotide form, the sequence is TGTGCCAGCAGTGAAGCAAGGCCGCCTAATTCACCCCTCCACTTT.